The 15 T cell receptor beta chains listed next were all sequenced from one sample in a study of blood T cell repertoires in COVID-19. The method was immunoSEQ multiplex PCR; TCRdb's version includes in-frame clones alone and lacks a portion of them. The sample holds about 50,000 clones, roughly 90% seen once. The specimen sequenced was peripheral blood. The receptors stem from a human donor in a cohort sampled during active COVID-19.

The chain recombines TRBV5-4 with TRBJ2-1, with 7 bases that match TRBD1. In germline, CDR1 is SGHNT, CDR2 YYREEE (reference sequence). The CDR3 totals 15 residues. Losses at the gene ends were 4 bases for V and 0 bases for J; bases not matched to a gene: 4. As DNA, the CDR3 is TGTGCCAGCAGCCGGCAGGGGGTCTCCTACAATGAGCAGTTCTTC. It codes for CASSRQGVSYNEQFF. Full variable domain (rest looked up from reference TRBV5-4 and TRBJ2-1): ETGVTQSPTHLIKTRGQQVTLRCSSQSGHNTVSWYQQALGQGPQFIFQYYREEENGRGNFPPRFSGLQFPNYSSELNVNALELDDSALYLCASSRQGVSYNEQFFGPGTRLTVL.

The gene calls are TRBV10-3 and TRBJ2-1, with D possibly matching TRBD1 (5 bases). The CDR3 has 16 residues. Germline CDR1 ENHRY, CDR2 SYGVKD. V lost 0 bases, J lost 6 bases, and 15 bases lay in between. CDR3 DNA: TGTGCCATCAGTGAGTCAGTTGGGGCTAATCTCAATGAGCAGTTCTTC. As protein: CAISESVGANLNEQFF.

The genes are TRBV2 and TRBJ2-1, with D perhaps TRBD1 (5 bases). Trimming stripped 9 bases from V and 2 bases from J, with 17 bases between. This CDR3 has 15 amino acids. Germline CDR1 is SNHLY and CDR2 is FYNNEI. CDR3 loop: CARTNTGSPYNEQFF. For the CDR3, the DNA is TGTGCCAGAACTAATACAGGATCCCCCTACAATGAGCAGTTCTTC.

This clone was found a few times. The chain is built from TRBV18 and TRBJ2-5; the match to TRBD1 covers 9 bases. CDR3 size: 16 residues. Per the germline V gene, CDR1 is KGHSH and CDR2 is LQKENI. The V gene end was trimmed by 3 bases and the J gene end by 2 bases; junction bases not matched to a gene: 7. CDR3 nucleotide sequence: TGTGCCAGCTCACCCGGGACAGGGATTTTACAAGAGACCCAGTACTTC. This encodes CASSPGTGILQETQYF.

The count of this clone is one. The J gene is TRBJ2-3, the V gene TRBV4-2, with D perhaps matching TRBD2 (7 bases). The CDR3 has 16 residues. V gave up 1 base and J gave up 2 bases, with 13 bases separating them. The germline gives CDR1 LGHNA, CDR2 YNFKEQ. CDR3 residues: CASSQVPGGYTDTQYF. The CDR3, as DNA: TGTGCCAGCAGCCAAGTACCGGGGGGCTACACAGATACGCAGTATTTT.

The V gene is TRBV15, the J gene TRBJ1-2, with 7 nucleotides matching TRBD1. Germline V gene sequence: CDR1 LNHNV, CDR2 YYDKDF (reference sequence). The ends lost 3 bases at V and 2 bases at J; junction bases unmatched: 6. The CDR3 is 15 amino acids. The CDR3 loop reads CATSRDTGVNYGYTF. The CDR3 DNA is TGTGCCACCAGCAGGGATACAGGGGTGAACTATGGCTACACCTTC.

The V call is TRBV30, the J call TRBJ1-2; weak D call: TRBD1 (6 bases). V lost 1 base, J lost 4 bases, and 19 bases lay in between. Germline V lookup: CDR1 GTSNPN, CDR2 SVGIG (reference sequence). This CDR3 contains 16 residues. The CDR3 nucleotides are TGTGCCTGGAGTGGACCTACAGGGTCGAGAGGCTATGGCTACACCTTC. Translation: CAWSGPTGSRGYGYTF.

The V gene is TRBV6-5, the J gene TRBJ1-2; 9 bases match TRBD1. Per the germline V gene, CDR1 is MNHEY and CDR2 is SVGAGI. The J segment lost 8 bases and the V segment lost 0 bases, leaving 10 bases of the junction unmatched. CDR3 length equals 16 residues. The CDR3 is CASSYSTNRGLGGYTF. CDR3 bases: TGTGCCAGCAGTTACTCGACGAACAGGGGGCTCGGGGGCTACACCTTC.

The rearrangement links TRBV3-1 (or the pseudogene TRBV3-2) to TRBJ2-4; 8 positions match TRBD1. Germline trimming cut 0 bases from V and 1 base from J; bases unmatched to any gene: 5. This CDR3 region has 17 residues. CDR1 and CDR2 from the germline V gene are LGHDT and YNNKEL (reference sequence). The CDR3, as DNA: TGTGCCAGCAGCCAAGACAGGGGGCCACTGGCCAAAAACATTCAGTACTTC. Translation gives CASSQDRGPLAKNIQYF.

This chain uses TRBV19 with TRBJ2-2; D is uncertain. Germline values: CDR1 LNHDA, CDR2 SQIVND (reference sequence). Trimming took off 0 bases at V and 2 bases at J, with 10 bases between the two ends. The CDR3 spans 16 residues. The DNA of the CDR3 is TGTGCCAGTAGTATAGATCAAGCTCTAAACACCGGGGAGCTGTTTTTT. Residues: CASSIDQALNTGELFF.

CDR3 amino acids: CASSLATGSNTGELFF. CDR3 nucleotides: TGTGCCAGCAGCTTAGCTACAGGTTCGAACACCGGGGAGCTGTTTTTT. The chain combines TRBV7-3 with TRBJ2-2; a weak D match, TRBD1 (5 bases). With 2 bases removed from V and 0 bases from J, the gap between germline ends came to 10 bases. The CDR3 has 16 residues. Germline loops: CDR1 SGHTA, CDR2 FQGTGA.

V and J are TRBV7-9 and TRBJ2-7, with 7 bases matching TRBD1. The CDR3 length is 17 residues. CDR1 and CDR2 from the germline V gene are SEHNR and FQNEAQ (reference sequence). V was pared by 1 base and J by 4 bases, with 13 bases of the junction left unmatched. CDR3 in amino acids: CASSLGFQGDLVYEQYF. The CDR3, as DNA: TGTGCCAGCAGCTTAGGGTTTCAGGGGGATCTGGTATACGAGCAGTACTTC.

The chain recombines TRBV20-1 with TRBJ2-7, with a weak D call TRBD2 (5 bases). CDR3 length: 14 amino acids. The V gene lost 3 bases and the J gene lost 0 bases, with 12 bases spanning the gap. Germline CDR1 and CDR2: DFQATT and SNEGSKA (reference sequence). The CDR3 nucleotides read TGCAGTGCTAGTTACCAGGACTTCTCCTACGAGCAGTACTTC. Translated: CSASYQDFSYEQYF.

CDR3 in amino acids: CASSLGGGGETQYF. As DNA, the CDR3 is TGTGCCAGCAGCTTAGGAGGTGGAGGAGAGACCCAGTACTTC. This chain uses TRBV7-9 with TRBJ2-5; possibly TRBD2 for D (5 bases). The CDR3 consists of 14 residues. V was clipped by 1 base and J by 4 bases, with 10 bases between them. Germline V lookup: CDR1 SEHNR, CDR2 FQNEAQ (reference sequence).

The chain recombines TRBV25-1 with TRBJ1-1; tentative D call: TRBD1 (5 bases). Trimming pared 9 bases from V and 8 bases from J, leaving 19 bases between. This CDR3 has 13 residues. The germline gives CDR1 MGHDK, CDR2 SYGVNS. Here the CDR3 reads CASTGEGVREAFF. The DNA for the CDR3 is TGTGCCAGTACGGGGGAAGGAGTTAGGGAAGCTTTCTTT.